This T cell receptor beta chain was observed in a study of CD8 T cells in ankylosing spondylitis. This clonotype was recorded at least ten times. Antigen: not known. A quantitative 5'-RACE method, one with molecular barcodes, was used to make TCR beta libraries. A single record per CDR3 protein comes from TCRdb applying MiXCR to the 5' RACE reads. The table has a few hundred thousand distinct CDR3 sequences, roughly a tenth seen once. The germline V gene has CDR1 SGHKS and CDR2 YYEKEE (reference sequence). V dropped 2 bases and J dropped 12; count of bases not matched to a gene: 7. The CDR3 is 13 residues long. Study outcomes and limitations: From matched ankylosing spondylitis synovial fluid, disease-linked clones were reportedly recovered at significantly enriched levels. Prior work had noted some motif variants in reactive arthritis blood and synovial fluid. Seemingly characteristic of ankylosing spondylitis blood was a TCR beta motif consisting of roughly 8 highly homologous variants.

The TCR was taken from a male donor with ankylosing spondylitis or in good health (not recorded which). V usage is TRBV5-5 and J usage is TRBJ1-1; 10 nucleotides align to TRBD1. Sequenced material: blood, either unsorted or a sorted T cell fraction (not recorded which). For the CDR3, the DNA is TGTGCCAGCAGCTTCGGGACAGGGGTAGGGACTTTCTTT. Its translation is CASSFGTGVGTFF.